Below are 17 T cell receptor beta chains sequenced from a single sample in a study of response to subunit inactivated influenza vaccine. MiXCR, applied by TCRdb to the RT-PCR reads, yields one record per CDR3 protein. The table has 530,000 or so distinct CDR3 sequences, around 15% seen once. The source material was PBMCs from blood, sampled approximately 13 days after vaccination. The receptor source for this set is a man between 50 and 59 years old who received an inactivated influenza vaccine.

This chain uses TRBV14 with TRBJ2-3; a weak D match, TRBD1 (5 bases). CDR3 size: 16 residues. V lost 3 bases and J 4 bases, leaving 17 bases between the germline ends. From germline, CDR1 is SGHDN and CDR2 FVKESK. The CDR3 DNA is TGTGCCAGCAGCCAGACTTCAGGGATCCGGGCAGATACGCAGTATTTT. It is translated as CASSQTSGIRADTQYF.

In its sample, this clonotype was seen a few times. This sequence joins TRBV5-6 and TRBJ2-5; D uncertain. Germline assignment: CDR1 SGHDT and CDR2 YYEEEE. CDR3 length: 17 residues. Trimming pared 3 bases from V and 3 bases from J, leaving 21 bases between. The CDR3 DNA reads TGTGCCAGCAGCTCCCTTACGGGCTGGGTCGGCAAAGAGACCCAGTACTTC. This gives the protein CASSSLTGWVGKETQYF.

This clonotype has a count of ten or more. CDR3 nucleotides: TGTGCCAGCAGCCTAGCGGCTGCAACTAATGAAAAACTGTTTTTT. This translates into CASSLAAATNEKLFF. V gene TRBV11-2 combines with J gene TRBJ1-4; D remains unclear. Trimming pared 5 bases from V and 0 bases from J, leaving 10 bases between. This CDR3 region has 15 residues. Germline V lookup: CDR1 SGHAT, CDR2 FQNNGV.

A single count supports this clonotype. The chain carries TRBV7-9 and TRBJ2-5, with D perhaps matching TRBD1 (5 bases). Germline-derived CDR1 and CDR2 are SEHNR and FQNEAQ (reference sequence). With 1 base removed from V and 5 bases from J, the gap between germline ends came to 14 bases. The CDR3 spans 15 residues. The CDR3 loop reads CASSLGHGHLETQYF. In DNA, the CDR3 is TGTGCCAGCAGCTTAGGGCACGGACACTTGGAGACCCAGTACTTC.

This clonotype came up a few times. The chain uses TRBV6-2 or TRBV6-3 and TRBJ2-1, with D unresolved. CDR1 and CDR2 from the germline V gene are MNHEY and SVGEGT. Deletions cut 3 bases from V and 9 bases from J, with 9 bases between. This CDR3 is built from 12 residues. The CDR3 DNA follows: TGTGCCAGCAGTTATTCTGTAGGTGAGCAGTTCTTC. Amino acids: CASSYSVGEQFF.

The chain employs TRBV23-1 and TRBJ2-7, with 8 bases aligning to TRBD1. TRBV23-1 is reported as an ORF; its role is uncertain. The ends lost 4 bases at V and 3 bases at J; junction bases unmatched: 8. This CDR3 is built from 15 residues. DNA of the CDR3: TGCGCCAGCAGTCCCCTGGGACAGGTAGACTACGAGCAGTACTTC. This gives the protein CASSPLGQVDYEQYF.

This clonotype was observed a few times. This sequence joins TRBV11-2 and TRBJ2-2; 7 bases agree with TRBD1. Germline CDR1 SGHAT, CDR2 FQNNGV. CDR3 length equals 16 residues. With V trimmed by 2 bases and J by 6 bases, 9 bases remained unmatched. The CDR3 nucleotides are TGTGCCAGCAGCTTACGGACAGGCCTCCTTCCCGGGGAGCTGTTTTTT. Translation gives CASSLRTGLLPGELFF. Full variable domain (remainder filled in from reference TRBV11-2 and TRBJ2-2): EAGVAQSPRYKIIEKRQSVAFWCNPISGHATLYWYQQILGQGPKLLIQFQNNGVVDDSQLPKDRFSAERLKGVDSTLKIQPAKLEDSAVYLCASSLRTGLLPGELFFGEGSRLTVL.

This clonotype was seen many times. This rearrangement joins TRBV21-1 to TRBJ2-7. TRBV21-1 is a pseudogene. CDR3 length: 12 amino acids. CDR3 region: CASGWATYEQYF. CDR3 DNA: TGTGCCAGCGGATGGGCAACCTACGAGCAGTACTTC.

This chain joins TRBV29-1 and TRBJ2-2; D not resolved. This CDR3 has 10 amino acids. Trimming pared 6 bases from V and 6 bases from J, leaving 5 bases between. Germline V lookup: CDR1 SQVTM, CDR2 ANQGSEA. The chain's CDR3 is CSVQSGELFF. The CDR3 nucleotides are TGCAGCGTCCAGTCCGGGGAGCTGTTTTTT.

This clonotype was picked up a small number of times. The chain is built from TRBV2 and TRBJ2-5; 9 bases are a match to TRBD1. CDR3 size: 14 residues. Germline V lookup: CDR1 SNHLY, CDR2 FYNNEI. The ends lost 11 bases at V and 5 bases at J; junction bases unmatched: 12. CDR3 amino acids: CAAQRDREFETQYF. The CDR3 coding sequence is TGTGCCGCACAGAGGGACAGGGAATTCGAGACCCAGTACTTC.

The rearrangement uses TRBV20-1 and TRBJ2-3; D is possibly TRBD1 (6 bases). This CDR3 has 18 amino acids. Trimming cost V 1 base and J 0 bases, with 20 bases left between them. CDR1 and CDR2 (germline): DFQATT, SNEGSKA (reference sequence). CDR3 in amino acids: CSARGQPRQATSTDTQYF. The CDR3 DNA sequence: TGCAGTGCTAGAGGCCAGCCTCGACAGGCTACTAGCACAGATACGCAGTATTTT.

This clonotype was seen a few times. This chain uses TRBV29-1 with TRBJ1-2; the D is unclear. CDR1 is SQVTM and CDR2 is ANQGSEA in the germline V gene. V was trimmed by 4 bases and J by 0 bases, leaving 6 bases between them. This CDR3 has 12 amino acids. The CDR3 here is CSVARANYGYTF. CDR3 in DNA: TGCAGCGTTGCGAGAGCTAACTATGGCTACACCTTC.

This clonotype was picked up many times. This chain uses TRBV12-3 or TRBV12-4 with TRBJ1-4; 7 bases are a match to TRBD1. V lost 9 bases and J lost 4; bases outside the gene matches: 8. This CDR3 region has 14 residues. The DNA for the CDR3 is TGTGCCAGTTCATTCCGGGACAGTAATGAAAAACTGTTTTTT. Residues: CASSFRDSNEKLFF.

This clonotype was seen at least ten times. The V call is TRBV7-2, the J call TRBJ2-7; D gene ambiguous. Trimming shortened V by 4 bases and J by 5 bases, and 12 bases separated the two germline ends. Germline values: CDR1 SGHTA, CDR2 FQGNSA. The CDR3 runs to 13 residues. The CDR3, as DNA: TGTGCCAGCAGCTCGCAGACTGGGCACGAGCAGTACTTC. It is translated as CASSSQTGHEQYF.

This clonotype was picked up a small number of times. The chain couples TRBV6-5 to TRBJ2-2; D is unclear. From germline, CDR1 is MNHEY and CDR2 SVGAGI. This CDR3 has 12 amino acids. V lost 4 bases to trimming and J lost 7 bases, with 7 bases between them. The DNA for the CDR3 is TGTGCCAGCAGTTTCCGTTTCGGGGAGCTGTTTTTT. Translated, it gives CASSFRFGELFF.

The table lists this clonotype with a few counts. A read error may account for a junction end that differs from germline. DNA for the CDR3: TGCAGTGCTAGAGTACCCGGGAGGAACCTAGCCAAGAACATTCAGTACTTC. Protein sequence: CSARVPGRNLAKNIQYF. The V call is TRBV20-1, the J call TRBJ2-4; 7 nucleotides align to TRBD2. CDR1 and CDR2 (germline): DFQATT, SNEGSKA (reference sequence). The CDR3 contains 17 residues.

This clonotype was found many times. The DNA of the CDR3 is TGTGCCAGCCACCACTGGAGCTCCTATAATTCACCCCTCCACTTT. Protein product: CASHHWSSYNSPLHF. The rearrangement links TRBV6-1 to TRBJ1-6; D ambiguous. Looked up from germline, CDR1 is MNHNS and CDR2 is SASEGT. V lost 8 bases to trimming and J lost 0 bases, with 11 bases between them. The CDR3 consists of 15 residues.